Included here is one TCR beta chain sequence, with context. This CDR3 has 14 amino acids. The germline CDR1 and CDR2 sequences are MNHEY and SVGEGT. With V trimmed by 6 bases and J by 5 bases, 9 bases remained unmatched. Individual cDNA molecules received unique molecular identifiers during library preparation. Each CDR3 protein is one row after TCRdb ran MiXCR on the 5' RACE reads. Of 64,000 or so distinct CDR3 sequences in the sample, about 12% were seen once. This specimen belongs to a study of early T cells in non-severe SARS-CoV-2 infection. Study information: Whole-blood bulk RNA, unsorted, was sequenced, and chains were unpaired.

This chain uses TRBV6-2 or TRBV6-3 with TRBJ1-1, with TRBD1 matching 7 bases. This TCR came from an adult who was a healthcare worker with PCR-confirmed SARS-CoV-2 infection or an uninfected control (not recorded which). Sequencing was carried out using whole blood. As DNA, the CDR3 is TGTGCCAGCAGACATGACAGGGCGGTGACTGAAGCTTTCTTT. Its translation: CASRHDRAVTEAFF.